The clone carrying this T cell receptor (beta chain) was recorded many times. What it binds is not known. The sample comes from a study of neurological immune-mediated disorders. Looking at the study overall: Multiple sclerosis patients numbering approximately 35 comprised around 31 relapsing-remitting and 3 secondary progressive patients.

The unsorted libraries originated from 2 million PBMCs kept at -80 C. Study conclusions and caveats: Among expanded clones, no CDR3 amino acid sequences were shared across subjects, a pattern suggesting private repertoires in all groups.

The CDR3 consists of 15 residues. The ends lost 5 bases at V and 9 bases at J; junction bases unmatched: 10. CDR1 is SGHTA and CDR2 is FQGNSA in the germline V gene. With 10-nucleotide random UMIs included, cDNA was synthesized by 5'RACE. TCRdb fed the 5' RACE reads into MiXCR, producing one record per CDR3 protein. In the table there are 60,000 to 85,000 distinct CDR3 sequences, under 5.5% of which are singletons. The clonotype originates from a woman aged 70-85 years with multiple sclerosis. Input material: PBMCs. V and J are TRBV7-2 and TRBJ2-1; 10 bases line up with TRBD2. The CDR3 nucleotides are TGTGCCAGCAGCCCAGGGGCTAGCGGGAGTACTGAGCAGTTCTTC. Protein product: CASSPGASGSTEQFF.